These 2 T cell receptor beta chains were all obtained from the same sample, sequenced in a study of blood T cell repertoires in COVID-19. Clones were read by immunoSEQ multiplex PCR, and TCRdb kept only the in-frame ones, dropping some. The sample has roughly 440,000 clones, about 91% seen once. The sample taken for sequencing was peripheral blood. These receptors all stem from a woman aged 50 to 65 with COVID-19, enrolled during active disease.

The chain combines TRBV6-5 with TRBJ1-2, with 7 bases that match TRBD1. The CDR3 extends over 14 amino acids. The germline V gene has CDR1 MNHEY and CDR2 SVGAGI. J was trimmed by 7 bases and V by 5 bases; bases with no gene match: 10. The CDR3 is CASSLERTGTGYTF. The CDR3, as DNA: TGTGCCAGCAGTCTGGAACGGACAGGCACTGGCTACACCTTC.

This chain joins TRBV19 and TRBJ2-7, with TRBD1 as a possible D gene (7 bases). CDR1 is LNHDA and CDR2 is SQIVND in the germline V gene (reference sequence). The V end was cut by 4 bases, the J end by 1 base, with 17 bases between. CDR3 length: 16 residues. The CDR3 region is CASSTGGTPVSYEQYF. The CDR3 region has the DNA TGTGCCAGTAGTACAGGGGGGACACCCGTTTCCTACGAGCAGTACTTC.